This T cell receptor (beta chain) was documented in a study of blood T cell repertoires in COVID-19. This table comes from immunoSEQ multiplex PCR, and its TCRdb copy is limited to in-frame clones, with some not included. The sample has 150,000 to 200,000 clones, around 85% seen once. This CDR3 has 19 residues. Germline V CDR1 and CDR2: GTSNPN, SVGIG (reference sequence). V shed 7 bases and J 1 base; nucleotides not matched to a gene: 22. This clonotype was obtained from a man in his 60s with acute or convalescent COVID-19. V usage is TRBV30 and J usage is TRBJ2-5; 9 bases match TRBD1. Source material: peripheral blood. This CDR3 reads CAYHPNRGRPPKVQETQYF. The CDR3 nucleotides read TGTGCCTACCATCCGAACAGGGGGCGTCCCCCTAAAGTCCAAGAGACCCAGTACTTC. Combining the CDR3 with reference TRBV30 and TRBJ2-5 gives the whole variable domain SQTIHQWPATLVQPVGSPLSLECTVEGTSNPNLYWYRQAAGRGLQLLFYSVGIGQISSEVPQNLSASRPQDRQFILSSKKLLLSDSGFYLCAYHPNRGRPPKVQETQYFGPGTRLLVL.